This is a list of T cell receptor beta chains from one sample in a study of CD8 T cells in Susac syndrome. TCRdb used MiXCR to reprocess the immunoSEQ multiplex PCR reads, holding one entry per CDR3 protein. The repertoire holds 85,000 to 120,000 distinct CDR3 sequences, with roughly 94% as singletons. Sequenced sample: CD8+ T cells from PBMCs. The receptors come from a human donor with Susac syndrome. CDR3s leave out the opening cysteine and the closing phenylalanine or tryptophan.

v_gene	j_gene	len	CDR3aa
TRBV2	TRBJ2-1	9	ASGADNEQF
TRBV27	TRBJ1-2	12	ASSLSRQVEGYT
TRBV10-3	TRBJ2-7	10	AISESSYEQY
TRBV20-1	TRBJ2-1	11	SATGTRGNEQF
TRBV19	TRBJ1-4	11	ASSDQLNEKLF
TRBV23-1	TRBJ2-7	10	ASPRRSYEQY
TRBV3-1	TRBJ1-5	13	ASSQAGQGNQPQH
TRBV7-9	TRBJ2-2	12	ASSPDRETGELF
TRBV6-2/TRBV6-3	TRBJ2-5	15	ASSYSKLAGGQETQY
TRBV13	TRBJ1-6	12	ASSSRGSGPPLH
TRBV13	TRBJ2-4	11	ASSLGRGYIQY
TRBV20-1	TRBJ2-4	14	SATERGGIAKNIQY
TRBV5-4	TRBJ2-5	11	ASSPYLQETQY
TRBV9	TRBJ1-2	11	ASSVSGNYGYT
TRBV19	TRBJ2-1	11	ASSSRRDNEQF
TRBV20-1	TRBJ1-4	12	SARARQANEKLF
TRBV12-3/TRBV12-4	TRBJ2-2	11	ASSFGRGGRLF
TRBV20-1	TRBJ1-5	10	SATYSNQPQH
TRBV7-6	TRBJ2-7	14	ASSLEASGGVYEQY
TRBV5-6	TRBJ2-7	11	ASSQTVSYEQY
TRBV9	TRBJ2-1	11	ASSVVIAREQF
TRBV20-1	TRBJ2-7	13	SARAPGQDPYEQY
TRBV3-1	TRBJ2-2	11	ASSPELFRELF
TRBV20-1	TRBJ2-3	12	SASFASSTDTQY
TRBV12-5	TRBJ1-5	11	ASGWGGNQPQH
TRBV6-5	TRBJ2-2	11	ASSYGQSGELF